Below, one T cell receptor (beta chain) is given with its context. This record comes from a study of cytomegalovirus exposure and HLA in healthy donors. 13 Jbeta primers and 60 Vbeta primers were used for the PCR. Measured with immunoSEQ multiplex PCR; TCRdb has only the in-frame clones, and not every one. The listing records about 160,000 clones. The germline V and J ends were trimmed by 3 bases and 1 base, with 6 bases remaining between them. The CDR3 is 13 amino acids. From germline, CDR1 is SGHAT and CDR2 FQDESV (reference sequence). The gene calls are TRBV11-1 and TRBJ1-1, with D hard to call. This TCR was recovered from a woman in her sixties or seventies in good health and CMV-seronegative. The sequenced sample was PBMCs. Here the CDR3 reads CASSFAQNTEAFF. Here the CDR3 DNA reads TGTGCCAGCAGCTTCGCACAGAACACTGAAGCTTTCTTT.